The 2 T cell receptor beta chains below all came from one sample that was sequenced in a study of shared clonotypes between healthy human individuals. Using immunoSEQ multiplex PCR, the repertoire was profiled, and TCRdb retains in-frame clones only, with some absent. The sample carries over 850,000 clones, around three quarters recorded once. Sequenced sample: memory CD4+ T cells from PBMCs. The subset is: CD45RA-negative fraction. These receptors were collected from a man between 18 and 35 years old in good health. Some clones in this sample may be carry-over from other donors' samples.

In its sample, this clone was seen a few times. The CDR3 DNA reads TGTGCCAGCAGCCCTGGGGTTCATCAGCCCCAGCATTTT. Encoded protein: CASSPGVHQPQHF. The chain couples TRBV14 to TRBJ1-5; unclear D gene. Germline values: CDR1 SGHDN, CDR2 FVKESK. Between the trimmed V and J ends, which lost 4 bases and 5 bases, there was a span of 9 bases. The CDR3 sequence is 13 residues long. Full variable domain (rest looked up from reference TRBV14 and TRBJ1-5): EAGVTQFPSHSVIEKGQTVTLRCDPISGHDNLYWYRRVMGKEIKFLLHFVKESKQDESGMPNNRFLAERTGGTYSTLKVQPAELEDSGVYFCASSPGVHQPQHFGDGTRLSIL.

V and J are TRBV7-9 and TRBJ2-3; TRBD2 aligns across 7 bases. Germline lookup yields CDR1 SEHNR and CDR2 FQNEAQ (reference sequence). After removal of 3 bases from V and 2 bases from J, the junction contained 5 bases not matched to a gene. The length of the CDR3 is 15 residues. The CDR3 sequence: CASSFGAGITDTQYF. The CDR3 DNA reads TGTGCCAGCAGCTTTGGAGCGGGAATCACAGATACGCAGTATTTT.